These T cell receptor beta chains were read from a single sample in a study of blood T cell repertoires in COVID-19. Generated by immunoSEQ multiplex PCR, the TCRdb table keeps only in-frame clones and is missing some. Among a few hundred thousand clones listed, around 84% were seen once. Sequencing input: peripheral blood. These TCRs come from a man aged 35 to 55 with acute or convalescent COVID-19. The CDR3 runs from the conserved cysteine through the conserved F or W. D genes are given only for firm matches. Rows may omit the clone size; those that give it use once, few, many or a size class.

clone_size j_call v_call d_call cdr3_aa cdr3_nt
- TRBJ2-1 TRBV20-1 - CSASRDNEQFF TGCAGTGCTTCCCGGGACAATGAGCAGTTCTTC
- TRBJ1-6 TRBV18 TRBD1 CASSPLDRDSPLHF TGTGCCAGCTCACCCCTGGACAGGGACTCACCCCTCCACTTT
- TRBJ2-1 TRBV6-4 TRBD2 CASSDVVAGYNEQFF TGTGCCAGCAGTGACGTGGTAGCGGGTTACAATGAGCAGTTCTTC
- TRBJ2-3 TRBV3-1/TRBV3-2 TRBD1 CASKGALTTDTQYF TGTGCCAGCAAGGGGGCCCTCACCACAGATACGCAGTATTTT
- TRBJ1-2 TRBV4-1 - CASSHPPAGNYGYTF TGCGCCAGCAGCCACCCACCCGCGGGGAACTATGGCTACACCTTC
- TRBJ1-3 TRBV9 TRBD1 CASSATGVTGNTIYF TGTGCCAGCAGCGCCACAGGGGTTACTGGAAACACCATATATTTT
once TRBJ2-3 TRBV5-1 - CASSLFGGVNTDTQYF TGCGCCAGCAGCTTGTTTGGCGGGGTGAACACAGATACGCAGTATTTT
- TRBJ2-2 TRBV29-1 - CSVEVEGPGTGELFF TGCAGCGTTGAAGTGGAGGGGCCGGGCACCGGGGAGCTGTTTTTT
- TRBJ2-2 TRBV7-2 TRBD1 CASSPTGQGSGELFF TGTGCCAGCAGCCCCACGGGACAGGGTTCCGGGGAGCTGTTTTTT
- TRBJ2-7 TRBV2 TRBD1 CASSARDRPYEQYF TGTGCCAGCAGCGCCCGGGACAGGCCCTACGAGCAGTACTTC
- TRBJ1-2 TRBV18 - CASSFEQGFNYGYTF TGTGCCAGCTCTTTTGAACAGGGATTTAACTATGGCTACACCTTC
- TRBJ2-1 TRBV28 TRBD2 CASSFLAGPSSYNEQFF TGTGCCAGCAGTTTCCTAGCGGGGCCTAGCTCCTACAATGAGCAGTTCTTC
- TRBJ2-7 TRBV6-1 - CASSEGRGGYEQYF TGTGCCAGCAGTGAAGGGAGGGGGGGCTACGAGCAGTACTTC
few TRBJ1-5 TRBV3-1/TRBV3-2 - CASSQDTTAGPQHF TGTGCCAGCAGCCAAGATACCACTGCCGGGCCCCAGCATTTT
- TRBJ2-7 TRBV12-3/TRBV12-4 - CASSSISYEQYF TGTGCCAGCAGTTCCATTTCCTACGAGCAGTACTTC
- TRBJ1-2 TRBV30 - CAWSVQAANYGYTF TGTGCCTGGAGTGTACAGGCAGCAAACTATGGCTACACCTTC
- TRBJ1-1 TRBV19 TRBD1 CASSQGQISTEAFF TGTGCCAGTAGCCAGGGACAGATTTCCACTGAAGCTTTCTTT
- TRBJ1-2 TRBV18 - CASSPQAGHGYTF TGTGCCAGCTCACCACAGGCAGGGCATGGCTACACCTTC
- TRBJ1-6 TRBV27 TRBD1 CASSFTGTGPNSPLHF TGTGCCAGCAGTTTCACCGGGACAGGGCCTAATTCACCCCTCCACTTT
- TRBJ1-1 TRBV4-3 - CASSQQGFTEAFF TGCGCCAGCAGCCAGCAGGGTTTCACTGAAGCTTTCTTT
once TRBJ1-4 TRBV7-9 TRBD1 CASSRTMDRGGEKLFF TGTGCCAGCAGTCGAACGATGGACAGGGGAGGTGAAAAACTGTTTTTT
- TRBJ1-1 TRBV5-5 - CASSPDMNTEAFF TGTGCCAGCAGCCCGGACATGAACACTGAAGCTTTCTTT
- TRBJ1-1 TRBV29-1 TRBD1 CSGTGMNTEAFF TGCAGCGGGACAGGAATGAACACTGAAGCTTTCTTT
- TRBJ1-3 TRBV5-4 TRBD1 CASSPDRESRYTIYF TGTGCCAGCAGCCCTGACAGGGAAAGCCGTTACACCATATATTTT
few TRBJ2-7 TRBV7-9 TRBD1 CASSIDRGYEQYF TGTGCCAGCAGCATTGACAGGGGGTACGAGCAGTACTTC
once TRBJ2-1 TRBV7-6 - CASSHEGGANYNEQFF TGTGCCAGCAGCCATGAAGGGGGGGCTAATTACAATGAGCAGTTCTTC